Listed below are T cell receptor beta chains from one sample, sequenced in a study of memory CD4+ T cells and cytomegalovirus serostatus. Method: immunoSEQ multiplex PCR; TCRdb's copy keeps in-frame clones and lacks some. This table has over 60,000 clones, around 83% appearing once. Material for sequencing was memory CD4+ T cells from blood. Every receptor here comes from an adult in good health and CMV-seronegative. CDR3s include the opening cysteine and the closing phenylalanine or tryptophan. A D gene is named only where the DNA matches it firmly. Clone size is stated in some rows and not others, as once, few, many or a class when expanded.

abundance,d_gene,v_gene,j_gene,CDR3aa,CDR3nt
few,-,TRBV7-9,TRBJ1-2,CASSLVSQANGYTF,TGTGCCAGCAGCTTAGTGTCCCAGGCAAATGGCTACACCTTC
-,TRBD2,TRBV5-8,TRBJ2-3,CASSSAGTSFTDTQYF,TGTGCCAGCAGCTCCGCCGGGACTAGTTTTACAGATACGCAGTATTTT
-,-,TRBV5-8,TRBJ2-1,CASSLVLDNEQFF,TGTGCCAGCAGCTTGGTTCTCGACAATGAGCAGTTCTTC
few,TRBD1,TRBV30,TRBJ1-5,CAWSLRTGRQPQHF,TGTGCCTGGAGTCTAAGGACAGGGAGACAGCCCCAGCATTTT
-,TRBD2,TRBV11-2,TRBJ2-3,CASSLMRGTSTDTQYF,TGTGCCAGCAGCTTAATGCGGGGGACTAGCACAGATACGCAGTATTTT
once,-,TRBV15,TRBJ1-5,CATSRITEGVSNQPQHF,TGTGCCACCAGCAGAATAACAGAAGGAGTAAGCAATCAGCCCCAGCATTTT
few,-,TRBV19,TRBJ1-1,CASSIETGYTEAFF,TGTGCCAGTAGTATAGAAACAGGGTACACTGAAGCTTTCTTT
once,-,TRBV11-2,TRBJ1-2,CASSLEARNVRGYTF,TGTGCCAGCAGCTTAGAAGCACGGAATGTTAGGGGCTACACCTTC
-,-,TRBV27,TRBJ1-1,CASRGERVMNTEAFF,TGTGCCAGCAGGGGGGAACGGGTCATGAACACTGAAGCTTTCTTT
-,-,TRBV2,TRBJ2-7,CASSEAGLAGSYEQYF,TGTGCCAGCAGTGAAGCTGGGCTTGCGGGGTCCTACGAGCAGTACTTC
-,TRBD2,TRBV7-3,TRBJ2-1,CASSWGTSGSKGNEQFF,TGTGCCAGCAGTTGGGGGACTAGCGGGAGTAAAGGCAATGAGCAGTTCTTC
few,TRBD2,TRBV30,TRBJ2-7,CAGSGGRRTASSYEQYF,TGTGCCGGCAGCGGGGGCAGACGGACAGCAAGCTCCTACGAGCAGTACTTC
-,-,TRBV20-1,TRBJ1-1,CSARLNTEAFF,TGCAGTGCTAGGCTGAACACTGAAGCTTTCTTT
-,TRBD1,TRBV18,TRBJ1-5,CASSPDRGNQPQHF,TGTGCCAGCTCACCAGACAGGGGTAATCAGCCCCAGCATTTT
-,-,TRBV6-6,TRBJ1-1,CASSSRWSQEAFF,TGTGCCAGCAGTTCCCGGTGGAGCCAAGAAGCTTTCTTT
-,TRBD1,TRBV19,TRBJ1-2,CASSPRVGTGYGYTF,TGTGCCAGTAGCCCGAGGGTTGGGACAGGGTATGGCTACACCTTC
-,-,TRBV5-1,TRBJ1-4,CASSLVAAGDEKLFF,TGCGCCAGCAGCTTGGTAGCGGCGGGTGATGAAAAACTGTTTTTT
-,TRBD1,TRBV10-1,TRBJ1-3,CASSESTGTGFSGNTIYF,TGCGCCAGCAGTGAGTCAACCGGGACAGGGTTCTCTGGAAACACCATATATTTT
-,TRBD1,TRBV18,TRBJ1-1,CASSPRGDGQGSTEAFF,TGTGCCAGCTCACCAAGGGGTGATGGACAGGGGAGCACTGAAGCTTTCTTT
-,-,TRBV6-1,TRBJ1-1,CASSAQGNTEAFF,TGTGCCAGCAGTGCCCAGGGGAACACTGAAGCTTTCTTT
-,-,TRBV7-9,TRBJ1-4,CASSPGWNGEKLFF,TGTGCCAGCAGTCCAGGGTGGAATGGTGAAAAACTGTTTTTT
-,-,TRBV6-4,TRBJ2-2,CASSGTANTGELFF,TGTGCCAGCAGCGGGACGGCGAACACCGGGGAGCTGTTTTTT
medium-sized,-,TRBV7-9,TRBJ1-1,CAGSWGGTEAFF,TGTGCCGGCTCTTGGGGGGGCACTGAAGCTTTCTTT
-,TRBD1,TRBV4-1,TRBJ1-1,CASSQEAQGAIAEAFF,TGCGCCAGCAGCCAAGAGGCACAGGGGGCGATCGCTGAAGCTTTCTTT
-,TRBD1,TRBV6-1,TRBJ2-3,CATGKGQGADTQYF,TGTGCCACCGGGAAGGGACAGGGCGCAGATACGCAGTATTTT
-,-,TRBV29-1,TRBJ2-1,CSVEGDSVGEQFF,TGCAGCGTTGAAGGAGACAGTGTGGGTGAGCAGTTCTTC
few,-,TRBV5-6,TRBJ2-3,CASSFGGRDTQYF,TGTGCCAGCAGCTTTGGGGGCAGAGATACGCAGTATTTT
-,-,TRBV28,TRBJ1-4,CASGGQSHGEKLFF,TGTGCCAGCGGTGGACAGTCCCATGGGGAAAAACTGTTTTTT
-,-,TRBV28,TRBJ1-2,CASSLGGSYGYTF,TGTGCCAGCAGTTTAGGGGGTAGCTATGGCTACACCTTC
-,-,TRBV7-9,TRBJ2-1,CASSSGASNEQFF,TGTGCCAGCAGCTCGGGGGCCTCCAATGAGCAGTTCTTC
-,-,TRBV5-6,TRBJ2-2,CASSLGQDPEHRGAVF,TGTGCCAGCAGCTTGGGGCAAGATCCCGAACACCGGGGAGCTGTTTTT
-,-,TRBV2,TRBJ1-2,CASSVRGYTF,TGTGCCAGCAGTGTGCGGGGCTACACCTTC
-,-,TRBV28,TRBJ2-7,CASSPAVSSYEQYF,TGTGCCAGCAGTCCAGCGGTAAGCTCCTACGAGCAGTACTTC
-,TRBD2,TRBV10-3,TRBJ2-3,CATGLAGEDTQYF,TGTGCCACCGGACTAGCGGGAGAGGATACGCAGTATTTT
-,-,TRBV29-1,TRBJ1-2,CSVETAGAINYGYTF,TGCAGCGTTGAAACCGCGGGGGCTATTAACTATGGCTACACCTTC
-,TRBD1,TRBV29-1,TRBJ2-7,CSVAIGQGAYEQYF,TGCAGCGTTGCGATTGGACAGGGGGCCTACGAGCAGTACTTC
-,-,TRBV5-1,TRBJ2-3,CASSLYLAADTQYF,TGCGCCAGCAGCTTGTACCTAGCAGCTGATACGCAGTATTTT
-,-,TRBV28,TRBJ1-3,CASSPFWNSGNTIYF,TGTGCCAGCAGTCCCTTTTGGAACTCTGGAAACACCATATATTTT
-,-,TRBV14,TRBJ1-3,CASSQEKGFSGNTIYF,TGTGCCAGCAGCCAGGAGAAGGGCTTCTCTGGAAACACCATATATTTT
-,TRBD2,TRBV6-5,TRBJ2-3,CASSYGGLAGQDTQYF,TGTGCCAGCAGTTACGGGGGACTAGCGGGACAAGATACGCAGTATTTT
-,TRBD1,TRBV7-2,TRBJ2-7,CASRGTGGHYEQYF,TGTGCCAGCAGGGGGACAGGGGGGCATTACGAGCAGTACTTC
-,TRBD1,TRBV5-4,TRBJ2-7,CASSFGTGGYEQYF,TGTGCCAGCAGCTTCGGGACAGGGGGTTACGAGCAGTACTTC
-,-,TRBV6-1,TRBJ1-2,CAVSGSQVALTGYTF,TGTGCCGTCTCTGGATCTCAGGTTGCGCTGACTGGCTACACCTTC
-,-,TRBV7-9,TRBJ1-4,CASSLGGVGEKLFF,TGTGCCAGCAGCTTAGGGGGGGTCGGAGAAAAACTGTTTTTT
-,TRBD1,TRBV7-3,TRBJ1-2,CASSLLASSGGGGYTF,TGTGCCAGCAGCTTATTAGCGTCCTCAGGGGGCGGTGGCTACACCTTC
-,-,TRBV5-8,TRBJ1-5,CASSLVGGALRQPQHF,TGTGCCAGCAGCTTGGTAGGGGGGGCGCTTCGGCAGCCCCAGCATTTT
few,-,TRBV7-2,TRBJ1-1,CASSTPWGSEAFF,TGTGCCAGCAGCACCCCCTGGGGGTCTGAAGCTTTCTTT
-,-,TRBV7-6,TRBJ2-3,CASSLAGGRTDTQYF,TGTGCCAGCAGCTTAGCGGGGGGCCGCACAGATACGCAGTATTTT